This T cell receptor (beta chain) was sequenced in a study of OX40 agonist ivuxolimab in advanced cancers. Study-wide context: Ivuxolimab was a fully human IgG2 agonistic monoclonal antibody targeting the costimulatory receptor OX40 (CD134). Intravenous ivuxolimab was administered to patients every 2 weeks at six dose levels: 0.01, 0.1, 0.3, 1.5, 3 and 10 mg/kg. Among the roughly 52 dose-escalation patients, some 20 had hepatocellular carcinoma, 15 melanoma, 9 renal cell carcinoma and 9 head and neck cancer. In the dose-escalation cohort, 75% to 85% of patients were male, and the mean age was 60 years with a range of roughly 23 to 90. Patients were allowed to have had prior anti-PD-1, anti-PD-L1 or anti-CTLA-4 therapy, and 40% of the dose-escalation patients had been treated with checkpoint inhibitors. Partial responses occurred in three dose-escalation patients, of whom one had hepatocellular carcinoma and two had cutaneous melanoma. Peripheral TCRbeta sequencing aimed to test whether ivuxolimab altered TCR sequence diversity and caused clonal T-cell expansion. The paper covers the monotherapy dose-escalation part of the phase I ivuxolimab trial, which included N ≈ 50 patients. Overall results and qualifications from the work: Partial responders in the 0.1-3.0 mg/kg groups had among the lowest normalized peripheral clonal expansion, especially among CD8+ T cells. After ivuxolimab, CD8+ T cells had more expanded clones than CD4+ T cells on average. Which antigens the clonally expanded peripheral T cells were specific for was not determined. Low levels of normalized T-cell clonal expansion were also seen in some patients who did not respond. At doses of 0.1 to 3.0 mg/kg, clonal expansion of both CD4+ and CD8+ T cells in blood was seen between baseline and week 6.

For sequencing of the TCRbeta CDR3 region, genomic DNA was extracted from the sorted cells. The immunoSEQ Assay was used for sequencing of TCRbeta CDR3 regions. TCRdb stores this immuneACCESS table with in-frame sequences only. Part of the clones is absent; in the studies checked, under half of the shortfall reflects unresolved V genes, and no reason is known for the rest. The sample data list tens of thousands of clones, and roughly 83% of these were observed just once. The leading ten clones occupy more than 14% of the sample. A note on this clone: The antigen this receptor binds is unknown. Base-call qualities are not available, and no considerably larger clone is one nucleotide away.

The trial excluded patients who had a history of autoimmune disease or were on systemic immunosuppression. Peripheral blood for TCR sequencing was drawn from every dose cohort at baseline, at cycle 4 day 1 and at cycle 7 day 1. The samples were taken from a phase I, first-in-human, multicenter, open-label dose-escalation trial of ivuxolimab. Adults with locally advanced or metastatic head and neck squamous cell, hepatocellular, melanoma or renal cell carcinoma were enrolled in the trial. CD4+ and CD8+ T cells were sorted separately from peripheral blood before TCR sequencing. CDR1 SNHLY and CDR2 FYNNEI were looked up in the germline V gene. Relative to germline, V is missing 7 bases and J is missing 5 bases, with 10 bases of the junction outside any gene match. From the cysteine up to the phenylalanine, the CDR3 has a length of 14 residues. Left in the record is the CDR3 DNA by itself, 42 bases read in frame from the first base.

This clonotype was obtained from an adult with an advanced solid tumor such as melanoma, head and neck, liver or kidney cancer. The rearrangement joined TRBV2 to TRBJ1-1, with 7 bases matching TRBD1. This material consisted of CD4+ or CD8+ T cells sorted from blood, taken in a trial of the OX40 agonist ivuxolimab. CDR3 protein: CASNPWTGGTEAFF. The bases are TGTGCCAGCAACCCATGGACAGGAGGGACTGAAGCTTTCTTT.